This record concerns one TCR beta chain sequence. No antigen is known for it. Base qualities are missing; no much larger clone stands one base away. The sample comes from a study of T cell responses to AZD1222 COVID-19 vaccine (dated by TCRdb to about 2021). Some background on the complete study: A total of 233 trial participants underwent TCR sequencing, of whom about 200 received two doses of AZD1222 and about 25 received two doses of the MenACWY control vaccine. Trial participants were enrolled into age subgroups of 18-55, 56-69 and 70-plus years, which contained around 150, 28 and 57 TCR-sequenced participants, respectively.

In the paper's terms, the time point label means: about 28 days (+/-7) after the second vaccine dose. AZD1222 recipients given second doses at about 4 weeks or at about 12 weeks were pooled, since spike-specific TCR depth and breadth were not found to differ between the two schedules. Samples from vaccinated people were obtained from the UK trials COV001 and COV002, which included a single-blind randomized controlled phase 2/3 trial of AZD1222 (ChAdOx1 nCoV-19) in healthy adults. For TCRbeta chain sequencing, PBMC samples from trial participants were taken at day 0 and at day 28 after the second dose. The CDR3 regions of human TCRbeta chains were subjected to immunosequencing. Concerning the study's data processing: Repertoire TCRs were checked for matches against a reference library of SARS-CoV-2-specific TCRs that had been generated using the MIRA antigen-specificity platform. Breadth was defined as the fraction of unique TCRs that were SARS-CoV-2-associated, and depth was defined as the fraction of total T cells that were SARS-CoV-2-associated. Using the MIRA data, each spike-specific TCR was mapped to the spike region that the TCR reacts to and placed in a CD4 or CD8 class. Log10-transformed breadth and depth values were compared by one-way ANOVA with Sidak's multiple comparisons tests. The table was pulled from immuneACCESS by TCRdb, which kept in-frame rearrangements only. Such tables lose some clones; where checked, under half of the loss comes from unresolved V genes, and the rest has no known cause. That table gives V, J and clone size, and the DNA gave D and trimming. This sample gives 180,000 or so clones in total; 92% of them show up just once. 1% to 1.5% of the sample is in the top ten clones.

What the authors observed across the whole study: Spike-specific TCR breadth and depth rose significantly after two AZD1222 doses compared with day 0 and with MenACWY recipients. Nearly half of unique spike-specific TCRs reportedly recognized epitopes outside regions mutated in the B.1.351 and B.1.1.7 variants. Because no day 14 peak-response samples were available, repertoires were characterized only after the peak T cell response. Vaccine-associated CD4 TCRs spanned the whole spike protein, with dominant responses in regions 160-218 and 743-854. Conclusions about previously exposed vaccinees are limited because only six or seven AZD1222 recipients were SARS-CoV-2 seropositive at baseline. Participants were mostly white British, with more females than males. The authors suggested clonal diversity may have been underestimated. The 56-69-year group was small, and its depth increase did not reach significance, likely because of low power.

The CDR3 has 14 amino acids, counting the end cysteine and phenylalanine. The read is trimmed to its CDR3 DNA, 42 bases read in frame from base 1. The germline V gene (reference sequence) yields LNHDA for CDR1 and SQIVND for CDR2. The junction shows trimming of 4 bases on V and 4 bases on J, plus 13 bases between the germline ends. The rearrangement combines TRBV19 with TRBJ1-1; TRBD1 might be the D gene, on 6 matching bases. The clonotype comes from an adult who received the AZD1222 COVID-19 vaccine. Sequencing was performed on peripheral blood, taken 28 days after the second AZD1222 dose. The CDR3 protein is CASSKGVPATEAFF. The sequence in DNA is TGTGCCAGTAGTAAGGGGGTCCCAGCCACTGAAGCTTTCTTT.